This TCR beta chain was identified during a study of blood T cell repertoires in COVID-19. Study information: In each case, the material was cDNA or gDNA derived from T cells, B-cell-depleted T cells, or PBMCs.

Trimming took 5 bases from V and 5 from J, leaving 12 bases between them. Per the germline V gene, CDR1 is MNHEY and CDR2 is SVGEGT. The CDR3 contains 13 residues. Per the study methods: Cell counts per sample came from amplifying reference gene primers. The protocol was immunoSEQ multiplex PCR, while the TCRdb copy is restricted to in-frame clones and leaves out a portion. D and trimming were read from the DNA, whereas the V and J calls and clone size are those reported in that table. Of about 330,000 clones listed, about nine tenths are singletons. The specimen was peripheral blood. This clonotype originated in a man aged 25 to 40 with COVID-19, enrolled during active disease. This rearrangement joins TRBV6-2 or TRBV6-3 to TRBJ1-1; D may be TRBD1 (6 bases). CDR3 sequence: CASSNTGRTEAFF. The CDR3 DNA is TGTGCCAGCAGTAACACAGGGCGGACTGAAGCTTTCTTT.